The rows below give T cell receptor beta chains drawn from one sample of a study of human thymus T cells. The data were produced by immunoSEQ multiplex PCR, yet TCRdb's version contains in-frame clones alone and is incomplete. The sample contains about 60,000 clones, about 93% of which appear only once. Sequencing was done on a sample of blood. These TCRs come from a boy under two years old with a congenital heart defect but otherwise immunologically healthy. The CDR3 runs from the conserved cysteine through the conserved F or W. A D gene is named only where the DNA matches it firmly. For some rows the clone size is stated as once, few or many, or as a class when expanded; others skip it.

J,D,V,size,DNA,CDR3
TRBJ2-7,TRBD2,TRBV2,-,TGTGCCAGCAGATCTAGCGGGAGCGAGGAGCAGTACTTC,CASRSSGSEEQYF
TRBJ2-1,-,TRBV6-5,-,TGTGCCAGCAGTTACTCGGACGGGGCCTACAATGAGCAGTTCTTC,CASSYSDGAYNEQFF
TRBJ1-2,-,TRBV7-2,-,TGTGCCAGCAGCTTAGGAGGGATAGGATATGGCTACACCTTC,CASSLGGIGYGYTF
TRBJ1-2,-,TRBV30,-,TGTGCCTGGACTTTGGACACCCTTCACTATGGCTACACCTTC,CAWTLDTLHYGYTF
TRBJ2-2,TRBD2,TRBV5-5,-,TGTGCCAGCAGCTTGACTAGCGGGAGGGCCACCGGGGAGCTGTTTTTT,CASSLTSGRATGELFF
TRBJ2-1,-,TRBV5-4,-,TGTGCCAGCAGCTTGGGCGGACCAGGGGGGGGATATGAGCAGTTCTTC,CASSLGGPGGGYEQFF
TRBJ2-1,TRBD2,TRBV5-4,once,TGTGCCAGCAGCTTGGCGCTAGCGGGGGTGGACTACAATGAGCAGTTCTTC,CASSLALAGVDYNEQFF
TRBJ2-1,TRBD1,TRBV29-1,-,TGCAGCGTTACCCCGACAGGGGGGACCCGCAATGAGCAGTTCTTC,CSVTPTGGTRNEQFF
TRBJ1-3,-,TRBV12-5,-,TGTGCTAGTGGTTTGTCGGGCTCTGGAAACACCATATATTTT,CASGLSGSGNTIYF
TRBJ2-1,-,TRBV11-2,-,TGTGCCAGCAGCTTAGTCGGGAATGAGCAGTTCTTC,CASSLVGNEQFF
TRBJ1-2,-,TRBV4-2,few,TGTGCCAGCAGGGGGACTACTGCCCTCTATGGCTACACCTTC,CASRGTTALYGYTF
TRBJ1-2,-,TRBV18,-,TGTGCCAGCTCACCGGGACATAACTATGGCTACACCTTC,CASSPGHNYGYTF
TRBJ2-5,-,TRBV6-5,-,TGTGCCAGCAGTTCCACCGGGGTTGACGTCCGAGAGACCCAGTACTTC,CASSSTGVDVRETQYF
TRBJ1-4,-,TRBV5-6,-,TGTGCCAGCAGCTTAGGAGAAAAACTGTTTTTT,CASSLGEKLFF
TRBJ1-4,TRBD1,TRBV19,-,TGTGCCAGTAGTCGGGACAGGTGGCGAAATGAAAAACTGTTTTTT,CASSRDRWRNEKLFF
TRBJ2-3,-,TRBV6-6,once,TGTGCCAGCAGTTACCCGGACAGTCCTAGCACAGATACGCAGTATTTT,CASSYPDSPSTDTQYF
TRBJ2-2,-,TRBV7-8,-,TGTGCCAGCAGCTTAGGGCGGCCGGACACCGGGGAGCTGTTTTTT,CASSLGRPDTGELFF
TRBJ2-7,TRBD1,TRBV19,-,TGTGCCAGTAGTATACCCGACAGGGGGCCGGGAGAGCAGTACTTC,CASSIPDRGPGEQYF
TRBJ2-5,-,TRBV5-6,-,TGTGCCAGCAGCCTGGGACCGCAAGAGACCCAGTACTTC,CASSLGPQETQYF
TRBJ1-1,-,TRBV30,few,TGTGCCTGGAGCTCTGGAGAACAGGGTTATACTGAAGCTTTCTTT,CAWSSGEQGYTEAFF
TRBJ2-1,-,TRBV10-3,-,TGTGCCATCAGTGAGGCGGAGGGGACCTACAATGAGCAGTTCTTC,CAISEAEGTYNEQFF
TRBJ2-7,TRBD2,TRBV10-3,-,TGTGCCACCCGGCCGGGACTAGGAATGGGCTACGAGCAGTACTTC,CATRPGLGMGYEQYF
TRBJ2-1,TRBD1,TRBV29-1,-,TGCAGCTTTACAGGGGGCGGGGGCTCCTACAATGAGCAGTTCTTC,CSFTGGGGSYNEQFF
TRBJ2-1,TRBD2,TRBV29-1,-,TGCAGCGTTGACGGGGGGGGACCCTACAATGAGCAGTTCTTC,CSVDGGGPYNEQFF
TRBJ1-4,-,TRBV7-9,-,TGTGCCAGCAGCTGGGGGGCAACTAATGAAAAACTGTTTTTT,CASSWGATNEKLFF
TRBJ1-1,-,TRBV27,-,TGTGCCAGCAGTTTAGCGTGGGGGGAGACTGAAGCTTTCTTT,CASSLAWGETEAFF
TRBJ2-7,TRBD2,TRBV28,-,TGTGCCAGCAGTTCGGCGGGAGAGGCGAACGAGCAGTACTTC,CASSSAGEANEQYF
TRBJ1-2,-,TRBV7-2,-,TGTGCCAGCAGCATAAAGGGCTATGGCTACACCTTC,CASSIKGYGYTF
TRBJ2-1,TRBD2,TRBV4-2,-,TGTGCCAGCAGCCAAGTATGGGAGGGGTGGAATGAGCAGTTCTTC,CASSQVWEGWNEQFF
TRBJ2-7,-,TRBV25-1,-,TGTGCCAGCAGTGCAGGTTCCTACGAGCAGTACTTC,CASSAGSYEQYF
TRBJ2-7,TRBD1,TRBV27,-,TGTGCCAGCAGTTTATCGACAGGGCCAGGGTACGAGCAGTACTTC,CASSLSTGPGYEQYF
TRBJ2-1,TRBD2,TRBV19,-,TGTGCCAGTAGTATTCGGGGACTAGCGGGAGGGAGGGATGAGCAGTTCTTC,CASSIRGLAGGRDEQFF
TRBJ2-7,TRBD2,TRBV7-2,-,TGTGCCAGCAGCGTCTCCGGACTAGCGGGAGACGAGCAGTACTTC,CASSVSGLAGDEQYF
TRBJ2-7,TRBD1,TRBV10-3,once,TGTGCCATCAAATTGGGACAGGGTGTTCACGAGCAGTACTTC,CAIKLGQGVHEQYF
TRBJ2-1,-,TRBV7-6,-,TGTGCCAGCAGCTTAGGCGGGGAAAATGAGCAGTTCTTC,CASSLGGENEQFF
TRBJ2-7,TRBD2,TRBV6-6,-,TGTGCCAGCAGTTACTCCCCAGCGGGAGATCAGTACTTC,CASSYSPAGDQYF
TRBJ2-7,-,TRBV6-5,-,TGTGCCAGCAGTCAGGGGTTCGCCTACGAGCAGTACTTC,CASSQGFAYEQYF
TRBJ2-5,TRBD1,TRBV27,-,TGTGCCAGCAGTTTACGGGACCGACAGGGTGGGAGCGAGACCCAGTACTTC,CASSLRDRQGGSETQYF
TRBJ2-7,TRBD2,TRBV7-8,-,TGTGCCAGCAGTTTGACTAGCGGGCTCCCCTACGAGCAGTACTTC,CASSLTSGLPYEQYF
TRBJ2-3,TRBD2,TRBV7-2,-,TGTGCCAGCAGCTTAGTATGGACTAGCGGAAGAGATACGCAGTATTTT,CASSLVWTSGRDTQYF
TRBJ1-4,-,TRBV27,-,TGTGCCAGCAGCTCAGCAACTAATGAAAAACTGTTTTTT,CASSSATNEKLFF
TRBJ1-1,-,TRBV30,-,TGTGCCTGGAGTCAAACAGGTAGCACTGAAGCTTTCTTT,CAWSQTGSTEAFF